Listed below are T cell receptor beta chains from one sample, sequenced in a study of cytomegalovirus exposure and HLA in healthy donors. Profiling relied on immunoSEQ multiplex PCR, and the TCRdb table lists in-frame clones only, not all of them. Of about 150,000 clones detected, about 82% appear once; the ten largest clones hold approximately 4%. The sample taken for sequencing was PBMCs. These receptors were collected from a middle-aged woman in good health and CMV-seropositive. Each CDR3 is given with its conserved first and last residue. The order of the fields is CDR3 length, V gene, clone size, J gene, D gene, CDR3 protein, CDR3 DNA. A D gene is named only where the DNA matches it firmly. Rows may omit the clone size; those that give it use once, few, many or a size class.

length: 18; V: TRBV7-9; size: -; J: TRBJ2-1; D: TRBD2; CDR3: CSSSRTSGRLGSYNEQFF; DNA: TGTTCCAGCAGCCGGACTAGCGGGAGATTGGGCTCCTACAATGAGCAGTTCTTC
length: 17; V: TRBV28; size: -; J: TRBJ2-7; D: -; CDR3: CASSLRGSRLRYYEQYF; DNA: TGTGCCAGCAGTTTAAGAGGTAGTAGGCTACGATACTACGAGCAGTACTTC
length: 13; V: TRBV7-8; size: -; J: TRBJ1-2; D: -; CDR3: CASSPSSRHGYTF; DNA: TGTGCCAGCAGCCCTTCTTCCAGGCATGGCTACACCTTC
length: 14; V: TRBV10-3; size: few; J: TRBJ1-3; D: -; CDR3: CAISADNSGNTIYF; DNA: TGTGCCATCAGTGCGGACAACTCTGGAAACACCATATATTTT
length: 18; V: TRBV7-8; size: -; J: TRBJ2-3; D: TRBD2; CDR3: CASSLARIAGLYTDTQYF; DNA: TGTGCCAGCAGCTTAGCGCGGATAGCGGGGCTATACACAGATACGCAGTATTTT
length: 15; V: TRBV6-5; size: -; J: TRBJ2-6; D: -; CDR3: CASSYLSSGANVLTF; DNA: TGTGCCAGCAGTTACCTAAGCTCTGGGGCCAACGTCCTGACTTTC
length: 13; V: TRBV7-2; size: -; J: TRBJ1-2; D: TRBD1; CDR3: CASSPGTAYGYTF; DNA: TGTGCCAGCAGCCCCGGGACAGCTTATGGCTACACCTTC
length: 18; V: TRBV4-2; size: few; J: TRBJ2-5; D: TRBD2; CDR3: CASSQELAGGPRQETQYF; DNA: TGTGCCAGCAGCCAAGAGCTAGCGGGAGGGCCCCGACAAGAGACCCAGTACTTC
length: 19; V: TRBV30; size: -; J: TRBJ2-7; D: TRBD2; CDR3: CAWSHPTPGLAGSRYEQYF; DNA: TGTGCCTGGAGTCATCCCACGCCGGGACTAGCGGGGTCTCGCTACGAGCAGTACTTC
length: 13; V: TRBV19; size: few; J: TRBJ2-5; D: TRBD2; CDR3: CASSGTSGETQYF; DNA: TGTGCCAGTAGTGGGACTAGCGGGGAGACCCAGTACTTC
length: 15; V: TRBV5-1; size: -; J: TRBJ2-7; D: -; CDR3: CASSETGHSSYEQCF; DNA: TGCGCCAGTTCCGAGACAGGACATAGCTCCTACGAGCAGTGCTTC
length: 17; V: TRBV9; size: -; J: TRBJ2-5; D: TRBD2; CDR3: CASSVGPSGGAGETQYF; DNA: TGTGCCAGCAGCGTAGGTCCTAGCGGGGGGGCTGGAGAGACCCAGTACTTC
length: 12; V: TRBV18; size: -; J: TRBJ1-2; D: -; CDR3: CASSPPEAGYTF; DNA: TGTGCCAGCTCACCACCGGAGGCTGGCTACACCTTC
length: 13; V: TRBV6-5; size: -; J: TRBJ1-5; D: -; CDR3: CASRRQGNQPQHF; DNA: TGTGCCAGCAGAAGACAGGGCAATCAGCCCCAGCATTTT
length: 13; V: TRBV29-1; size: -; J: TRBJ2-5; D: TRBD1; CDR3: CSVRGPGQEIQYF; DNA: TGCAGCGTAAGGGGGCCAGGGCAAGAGATCCAGTACTTC
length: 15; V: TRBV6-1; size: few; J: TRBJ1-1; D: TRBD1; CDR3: CASSRGGTAITEAFF; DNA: TGTGCCAGCTCTAGAGGCGGGACAGCGATCACTGAAGCTTTCTTT
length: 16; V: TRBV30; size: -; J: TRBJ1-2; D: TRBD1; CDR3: CAWRQRDRGSNYGYTF; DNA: TGTGCCTGGAGACAAAGGGACAGGGGTTCTAACTATGGCTACACCTTC
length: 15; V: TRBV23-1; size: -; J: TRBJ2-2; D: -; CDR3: CASSQSAPNTGELFF; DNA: TGCGCCAGCAGTCAATCGGCCCCGAACACCGGGGAGCTGTTTTTT
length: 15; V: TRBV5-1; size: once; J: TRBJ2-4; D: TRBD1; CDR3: CASSWGQIAKNIQYF; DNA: TGCGCCAGCAGCTGGGGACAGATAGCCAAAAACATTCAGTACTTC
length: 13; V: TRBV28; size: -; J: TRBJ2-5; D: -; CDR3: CASSLRSPETQYF; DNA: TGTGCCAGCAGTCTCCGGAGTCCAGAGACCCAGTACTTC
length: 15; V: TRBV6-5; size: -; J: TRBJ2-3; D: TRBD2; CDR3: CASSRLAGGADTQYF; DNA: TGTGCCAGCAGCCGACTAGCGGGGGGGGCAGATACGCAGTATTTT
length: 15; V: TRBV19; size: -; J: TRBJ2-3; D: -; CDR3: CASSIGGVRTDTQYF; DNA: TGTGCCAGTAGTATAGGGGGGGTTAGGACAGATACGCAGTATTTT
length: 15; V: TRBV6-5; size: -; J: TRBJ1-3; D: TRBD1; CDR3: CASSAGTVSGNTIYF; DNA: TGTGCCAGCAGCGCCGGGACAGTCTCTGGAAACACCATATATTTT
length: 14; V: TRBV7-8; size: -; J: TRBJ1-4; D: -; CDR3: CASSFKGEREKLFF; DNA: TGTGCCAGCAGCTTCAAAGGGGAACGAGAAAAACTGTTTTTT
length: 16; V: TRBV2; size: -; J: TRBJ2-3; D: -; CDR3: CASSGIRTESTDTQYF; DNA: TGTGCCAGCAGTGGGATCCGGACAGAGTCCACAGATACGCAGTATTTT
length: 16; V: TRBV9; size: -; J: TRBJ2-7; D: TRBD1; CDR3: CASSEHPGQNSYEQYF; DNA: TGTGCCAGCAGCGAACACCCGGGACAGAACTCCTACGAGCAGTACTTC
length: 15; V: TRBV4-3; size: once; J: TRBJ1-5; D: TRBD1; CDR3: CASSQEWRGLQPQHF; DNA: TGCGCCAGCAGCCAAGAGTGGAGGGGGCTTCAGCCCCAGCATTTT
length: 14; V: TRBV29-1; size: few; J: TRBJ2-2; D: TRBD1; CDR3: CSFRQGANTGELFF; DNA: TGCAGTTTTCGACAGGGAGCGAACACCGGGGAGCTGTTTTTT
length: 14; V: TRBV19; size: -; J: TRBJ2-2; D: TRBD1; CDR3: CASGTGMSTGELFF; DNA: TGTGCCAGTGGGACAGGGATGAGCACCGGGGAGCTGTTTTTT
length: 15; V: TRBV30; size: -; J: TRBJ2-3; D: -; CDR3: CAWGGSGKSTDTQYF; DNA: TGTGCCTGGGGGGGGTCCGGGAAATCCACAGATACGCAGTATTTT
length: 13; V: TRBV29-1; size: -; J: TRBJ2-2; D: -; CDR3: CSAGGIGTGELFF; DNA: TGCAGCGCAGGGGGGATAGGCACCGGGGAGCTGTTTTTT
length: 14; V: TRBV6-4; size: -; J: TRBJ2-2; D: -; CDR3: CATSAGGDTGELFF; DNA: TGTGCCACCAGTGCTGGGGGCGACACCGGGGAGCTGTTTTTT
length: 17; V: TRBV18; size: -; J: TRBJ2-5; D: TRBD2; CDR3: CASSPRGGGRAGETQYF; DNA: TGTGCCAGCTCACCAAGGGGCGGCGGGAGGGCCGGAGAGACCCAGTACTTC
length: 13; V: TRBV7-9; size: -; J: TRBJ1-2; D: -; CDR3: CASSFRQSDGYTF; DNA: TGTGCCAGCAGCTTTCGACAGTCCGATGGCTACACCTTC
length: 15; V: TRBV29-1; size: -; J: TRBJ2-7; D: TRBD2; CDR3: CSVGELPGLAGEQYF; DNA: TGCAGCGTTGGAGAGTTACCGGGACTAGCGGGGGAGCAGTACTTC
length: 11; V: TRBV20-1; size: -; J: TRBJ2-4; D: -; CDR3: CSGGPGNIQYF; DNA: TGCAGTGGAGGGCCTGGGAACATTCAGTACTTC
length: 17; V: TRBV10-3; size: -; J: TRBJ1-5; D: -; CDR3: CAISESVGRGSNQPQHF; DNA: TGTGCCATCAGTGAGTCTGTGGGGCGAGGTAGCAATCAGCCCCAGCATTTT
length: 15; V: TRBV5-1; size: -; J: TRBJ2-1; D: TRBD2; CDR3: CASSLVGGAYNEQFF; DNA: TGCGCCAGCAGCTTGGTCGGGGGGGCCTACAATGAGCAGTTCTTC
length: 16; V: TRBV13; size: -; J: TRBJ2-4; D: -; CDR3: CASSLDRGGAKNIQYF; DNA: TGTGCCAGCAGCTTAGATAGGGGGGGAGCCAAAAACATTCAGTACTTC
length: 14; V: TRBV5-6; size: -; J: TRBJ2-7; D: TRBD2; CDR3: CASDYSGYSYEQYF; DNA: TGTGCCAGCGATTATAGCGGGTACTCCTACGAGCAGTACTTC
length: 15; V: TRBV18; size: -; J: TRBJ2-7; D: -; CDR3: CASSPLSQALREQYF; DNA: TGTGCCAGCTCACCACTTTCGCAGGCCCTTAGGGAGCAGTACTTC
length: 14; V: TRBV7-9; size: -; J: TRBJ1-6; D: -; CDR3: CASRSRGADSPLHF; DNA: TGTGCCAGCCGCTCCCGGGGGGCGGATTCACCCCTCCACTTT
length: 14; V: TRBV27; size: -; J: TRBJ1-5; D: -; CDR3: CASSFQGNNQPQHF; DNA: TGTGCCAGCAGTTTTCAGGGTAATAATCAGCCCCAGCATTTT
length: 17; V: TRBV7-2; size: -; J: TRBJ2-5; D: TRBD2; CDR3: CASSTPQGREVAETQYF; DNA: TGTGCCAGCAGCACCCCTCAAGGGCGGGAGGTCGCAGAGACCCAGTACTTC
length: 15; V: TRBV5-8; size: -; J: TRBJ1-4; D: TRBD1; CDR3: CASSFPDRGGEKLFF; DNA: TGTGCCAGCAGCTTCCCCGACAGGGGCGGTGAAAAACTGTTTTTT
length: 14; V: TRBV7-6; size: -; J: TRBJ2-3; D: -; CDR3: CASSIGLRADTQYF; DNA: TGTGCCAGCAGCATAGGTCTCCGGGCAGATACGCAGTATTTT
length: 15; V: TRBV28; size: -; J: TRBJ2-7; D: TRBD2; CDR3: CASSSPRGLVDEQYF; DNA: TGTGCCAGCAGTTCCCCCCGGGGACTAGTGGACGAGCAGTACTTC
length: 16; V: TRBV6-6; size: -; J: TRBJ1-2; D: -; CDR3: CANLEGLRILNYGYTF; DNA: TGTGCCAACCTGGAGGGTTTAAGGATTCTTAACTATGGCTACACCTTC
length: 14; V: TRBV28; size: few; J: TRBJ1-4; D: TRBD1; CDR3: CASSLGDRVEKLFF; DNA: TGTGCCAGCAGCTTAGGGGACAGAGTTGAAAAACTGTTTTTT